This record looks at one TCR beta chain sequence and its context. Many counts were recorded for this clonotype. Its target antigen remains unknown. Base qualities are not recorded, but no much larger clone differs from it by a single base. The source of the sample is a study of T cell repertoires in cytomegalovirus infection (dated by TCRdb to about 2019). About the study as a whole: Donor HLA type was relevant to the analysis, because carriage of CMV infection together with the matching HLA type was indicated by public TCR beta signatures. General conclusions and limits of the study: Carriers of CMV infection plus the relevant HLA type were discriminated by the cumulative frequency of public TCR beta family members in the study cohort and in an independent roughly 370-donor cohort. The ex vivo response was dominated by HLA-C-restricted CMV-specific TCR beta clonotypes, which also provided the single most frequent clonotype in two of eight donors.

TCRdb shows the sequencer as Illumina HiSeq 1500. Through fastp at Q25 and MiXCR, TCRdb rebuilt clones from the public reads, retaining in-frame beta chains. One record per CDR3 amino acid sequence lists the most common genes and DNA. This sample gives 450,000 to 600,000 distinct CDR3 sequences in total; around 11% of them show up just once. Together, the top ten hold approximately 10% of the sample. From a lookup of the germline V gene, CDR1 and CDR2 are SGHVS and FQNEAQ. Taken from cysteine to phenylalanine, the CDR3 has 18 residues. The only DNA kept is the CDR3, 54 bases in frame from the first base. V loses 1 base at its end and J loses 3 bases; junction bases beyond the gene matches: 9.

Material: PBMCs. The origin of this receptor is a human donor in good health (CMV status not recorded). Some clones in this sample may be carry-over from other donors' samples. This chain is built from TRBV7-8 and TRBJ2-1; 10 junctional bases match TRBD2. The CDR3 protein sequence reads: CASSLGGSGGAFYNEQFF. The nucleotides read TGTGCCAGCAGCTTAGGTGGAAGCGGGGGGGCCTTCTACAATGAGCAGTTCTTC.